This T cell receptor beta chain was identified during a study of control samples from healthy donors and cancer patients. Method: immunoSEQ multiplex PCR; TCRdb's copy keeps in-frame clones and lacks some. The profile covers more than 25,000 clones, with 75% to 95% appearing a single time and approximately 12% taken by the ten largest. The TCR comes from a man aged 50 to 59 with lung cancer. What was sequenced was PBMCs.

The chain's CDR3 is CAISPGQGNTEAFF. The CDR3 nucleotides are TGTGCCATCAGCCCGGGACAGGGGAACACTGAAGCTTTCTTT. This chain joins TRBV10-3 and TRBJ1-1, with 9 bases aligning to TRBD1. This CDR3 region has 14 residues. Per the germline V gene, CDR1 is ENHRY and CDR2 is SYGVKD. The V gene end was trimmed by 6 bases and the J gene end by 1 base; junction bases not matched to a gene: 3.